This TCR beta chain was recorded in a study of blood T cell repertoires in COVID-19 (dated by TCRdb to about 2020). At the level of the whole study: Samples covering the acute and convalescent phases of COVID-19 were provided by collaborators in the United States, Italy and Spain. The material from the prospective study consisted of cDNA or gDNA derived from T cells, B-cell-depleted T cells, or PBMCs. Subjects who had been exposed to COVID-19, were actively infected with it, or had recovered from it provided the deeply sampled blood TCRbeta repertoires that made up the dataset. The repertoires were released in a freely available public database intended as a resource for research on the immune response to SARS-CoV-2. Samples came from the ongoing ImmuneRACE study (first 160 participants) plus 1,254 subjects from 6 global collaborators. A de-identified subject ID, COVID-19 status, age in years and sex were almost always included in the sample metadata. Where available, HLA class I and class II types were taken from metadata supplied by the sample provider and were not determined by assay-based typing. The full study reports these points: Clinical and demographic metadata were provided uncurated, with the amount varying by source and participant.

Whole blood was collected in K2EDTA tubes by collaborating institutions according to the institutions' own protocols. For TCRbeta analysis, collaborators shipped samples as frozen whole blood, isolated PBMCs, or DNA extracted from either of those sample types. TCRbeta CDR3 regions were amplified from genomic DNA by means of the immunoSEQ Assay, a bias-controlled multiplex PCR. The paper's data handling went like this. The number of nucleated cells in each sample was estimated from the amplification of reference gene primers within the assay. Sequence reads were collapsed and filtered to measure the absolute abundance of every unique TCRbeta CDR3 rearrangement. For each sample, productive Simpson clonality was calculated by taking the square root of Simpson's diversity index across productive rearrangements. The table was pulled from immuneACCESS by TCRdb, which kept in-frame rearrangements only. Such tables lose some clones; where checked, under half of the loss comes from unresolved V genes, and the rest has no known cause. The V and J calls and clone size were taken over from that table, and D and trimming were inferred from the DNA. This sample lists 60,000 to 75,000 clones; around 87% were detected once. Jointly, the top ten make up 5.5% to 8% of the sample.

Worth noting for this clone: What this receptor recognizes is not known. No much larger clone is present one base from it, and per-base qualities are unavailable.

Sequences MNHEY (CDR1) and SVGAGI (CDR2) are obtained from the germline V gene. Reading from cysteine to phenylalanine, the CDR3 counts 12 amino acids. Just the 36-base CDR3 DNA is kept, in frame starting at base 1. Relative to germline, V is 2 bases shorter and J is 2 bases shorter, with 3 bases between their ends. The chain is made from TRBV6-5 and TRBJ1-2; the D gene lacks a confident call. The sequencing input was peripheral blood. The source of this sequence is a man aged 45 to 65 with active COVID-19. This receptor has the CDR3 CASSYANYGYTF. DNA sequence: TGTGCCAGCAGTTACGCGAACTATGGCTACACCTTC.